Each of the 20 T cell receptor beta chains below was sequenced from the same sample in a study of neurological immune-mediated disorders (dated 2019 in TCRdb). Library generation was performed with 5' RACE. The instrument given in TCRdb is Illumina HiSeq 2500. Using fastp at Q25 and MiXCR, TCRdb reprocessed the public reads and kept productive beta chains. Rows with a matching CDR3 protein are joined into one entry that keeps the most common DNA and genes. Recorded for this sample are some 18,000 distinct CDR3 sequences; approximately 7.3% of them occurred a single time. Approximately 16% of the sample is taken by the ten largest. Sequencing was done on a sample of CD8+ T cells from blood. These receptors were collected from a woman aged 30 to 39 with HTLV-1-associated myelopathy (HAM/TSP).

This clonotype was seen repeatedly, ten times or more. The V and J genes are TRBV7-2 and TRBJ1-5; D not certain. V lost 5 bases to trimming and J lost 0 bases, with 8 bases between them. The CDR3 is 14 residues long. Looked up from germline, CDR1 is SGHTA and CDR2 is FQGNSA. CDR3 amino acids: CASSIYHSNQPQHF. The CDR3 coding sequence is TGTGCCAGCAGCATCTACCATAGCAATCAGCCCCAGCATTTT.

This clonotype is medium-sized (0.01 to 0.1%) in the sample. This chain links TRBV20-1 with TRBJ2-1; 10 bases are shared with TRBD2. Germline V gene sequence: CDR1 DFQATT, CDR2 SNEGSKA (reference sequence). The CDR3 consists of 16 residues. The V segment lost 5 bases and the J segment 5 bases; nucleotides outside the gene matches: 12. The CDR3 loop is CSALTGERGGHNEQFF. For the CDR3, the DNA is TGCAGTGCTCTAACAGGGGAGCGGGGGGGCCACAATGAGCAGTTCTTC.

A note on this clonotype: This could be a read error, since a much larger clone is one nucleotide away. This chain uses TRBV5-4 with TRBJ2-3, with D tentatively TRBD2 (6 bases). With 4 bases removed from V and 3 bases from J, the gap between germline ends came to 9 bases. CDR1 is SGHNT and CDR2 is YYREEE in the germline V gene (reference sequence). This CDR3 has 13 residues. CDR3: CASSTGGTDTQYF. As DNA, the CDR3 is TGTGCCAGCAGCACCGGGGGAACAGATACGCAGTATTTT.

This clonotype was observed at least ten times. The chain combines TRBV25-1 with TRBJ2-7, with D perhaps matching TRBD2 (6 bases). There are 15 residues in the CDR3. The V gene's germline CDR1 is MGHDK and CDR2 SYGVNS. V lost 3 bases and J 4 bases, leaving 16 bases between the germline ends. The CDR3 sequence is CASSDTGGRNYEQYF. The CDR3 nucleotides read TGTGCCAGCAGTGATACCGGAGGGCGAAATTACGAGCAGTACTTC.

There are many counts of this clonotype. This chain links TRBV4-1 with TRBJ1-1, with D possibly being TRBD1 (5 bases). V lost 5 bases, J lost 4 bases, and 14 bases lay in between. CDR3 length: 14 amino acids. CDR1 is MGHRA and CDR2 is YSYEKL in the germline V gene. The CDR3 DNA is TGCGCCAGCAGCTTTCCGGGACGTCGCACTGAAGCTTTCTTT. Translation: CASSFPGRRTEAFF.

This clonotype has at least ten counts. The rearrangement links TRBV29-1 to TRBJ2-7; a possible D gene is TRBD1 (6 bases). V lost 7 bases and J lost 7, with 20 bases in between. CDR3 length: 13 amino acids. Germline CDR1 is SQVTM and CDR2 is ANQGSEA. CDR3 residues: CSAATGPEDEQYF. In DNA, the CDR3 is TGCAGCGCCGCTACAGGGCCCGAGGATGAGCAGTACTTC.

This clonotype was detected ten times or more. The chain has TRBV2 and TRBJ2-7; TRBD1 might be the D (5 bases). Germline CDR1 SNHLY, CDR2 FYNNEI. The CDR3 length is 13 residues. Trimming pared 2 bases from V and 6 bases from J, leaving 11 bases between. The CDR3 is CASSEYPGREQYF. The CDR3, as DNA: TGTGCCAGCAGTGAATATCCAGGGCGCGAGCAGTACTTC.

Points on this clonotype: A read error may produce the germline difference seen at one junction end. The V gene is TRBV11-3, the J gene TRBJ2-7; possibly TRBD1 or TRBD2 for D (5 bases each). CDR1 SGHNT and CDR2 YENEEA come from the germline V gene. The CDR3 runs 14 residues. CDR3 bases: TGTGACAGCTCCACTCGTCGGGGCTCCTATGAGCAGTACTTC. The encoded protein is CDSSTRRGSYEQYF.

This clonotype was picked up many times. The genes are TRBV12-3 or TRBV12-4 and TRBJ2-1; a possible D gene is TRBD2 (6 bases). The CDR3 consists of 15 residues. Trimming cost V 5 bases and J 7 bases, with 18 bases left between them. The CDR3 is CASSILSGLGNEQFF. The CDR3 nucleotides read TGTGCCAGCAGTATCCTATCGGGACTGGGAAATGAGCAGTTCTTC.

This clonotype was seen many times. The CDR3 DNA reads as TGTGCCAGCAGCCTTGGACTAGCCGGTTCCTACAATGAGCAGTTCTTC. This encodes CASSLGLAGSYNEQFF. The rearrangement joins TRBV11-2 to TRBJ2-1, with TRBD2 matching over 8 bases. The junction had 7 bases not matched to a gene; V was cut back by 5 bases and J by 1 base. Germline V CDR1 and CDR2: SGHAT, FQNNGV. This CDR3 spans 16 amino acids.

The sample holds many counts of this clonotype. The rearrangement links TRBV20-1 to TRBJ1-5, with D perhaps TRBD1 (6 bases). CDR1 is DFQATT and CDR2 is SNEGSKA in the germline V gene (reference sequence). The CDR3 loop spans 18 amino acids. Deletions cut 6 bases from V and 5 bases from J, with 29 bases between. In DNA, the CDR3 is TGCAGTGCCCACGGGGTAGGTCAGGGACACATTGATTATCAGCCCCAGCATTTT. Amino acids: CSAHGVGQGHIDYQPQHF.

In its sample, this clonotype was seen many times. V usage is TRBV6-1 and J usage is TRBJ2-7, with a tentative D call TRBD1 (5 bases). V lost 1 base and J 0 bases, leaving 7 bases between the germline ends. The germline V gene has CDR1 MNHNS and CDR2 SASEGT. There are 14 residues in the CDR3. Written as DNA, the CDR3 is TGTGCCAGCAGTGAAGGACAGCTCTCCTACGAGCAGTACTTC. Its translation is CASSEGQLSYEQYF.

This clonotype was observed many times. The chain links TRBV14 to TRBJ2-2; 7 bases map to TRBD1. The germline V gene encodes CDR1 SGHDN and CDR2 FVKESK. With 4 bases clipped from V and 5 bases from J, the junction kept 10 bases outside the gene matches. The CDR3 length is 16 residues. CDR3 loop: CASSPLGRGLTGELFF. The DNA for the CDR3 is TGTGCCAGCAGCCCCCTAGGTAGGGGGCTAACCGGGGAGCTGTTTTTT.

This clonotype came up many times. As DNA, the CDR3 is TGCAGTGCTAGAGGTCACAGGTTGAACACTGAAGCTTTCTTT. Encoded protein: CSARGHRLNTEAFF. The chain employs TRBV20-1 and TRBJ1-1, with a weak D call TRBD1 (5 bases). V lost 1 base, J lost 0 bases, and 9 bases lay in between. Per germline, CDR1 DFQATT and CDR2 SNEGSKA (reference sequence). The CDR3 covers 14 residues.

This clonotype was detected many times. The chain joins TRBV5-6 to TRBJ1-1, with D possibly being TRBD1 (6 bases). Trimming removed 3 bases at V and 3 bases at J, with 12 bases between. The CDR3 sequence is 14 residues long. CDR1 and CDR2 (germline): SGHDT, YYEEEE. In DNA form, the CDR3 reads TGTGCCAGCAGCTCCGGGGGCGAGGACACTGAAGCTTTCTTT. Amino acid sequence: CASSSGGEDTEAFF.

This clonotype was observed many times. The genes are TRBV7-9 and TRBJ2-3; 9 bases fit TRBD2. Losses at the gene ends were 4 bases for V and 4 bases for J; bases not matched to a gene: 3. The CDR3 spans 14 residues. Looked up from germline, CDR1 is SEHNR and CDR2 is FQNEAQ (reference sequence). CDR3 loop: CASSSGTSPDTQYF. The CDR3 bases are TGTGCCAGCAGCTCGGGGACTAGCCCAGATACGCAGTATTTT.

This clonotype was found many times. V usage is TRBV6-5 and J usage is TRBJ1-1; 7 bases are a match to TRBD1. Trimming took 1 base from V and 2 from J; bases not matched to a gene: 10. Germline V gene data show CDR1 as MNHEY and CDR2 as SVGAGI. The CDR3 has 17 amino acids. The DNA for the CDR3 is TGTGCCAGCAGTTACTATACAGGGGACGGGGGTAACACTGAAGCTTTCTTT. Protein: CASSYYTGDGGNTEAFF.

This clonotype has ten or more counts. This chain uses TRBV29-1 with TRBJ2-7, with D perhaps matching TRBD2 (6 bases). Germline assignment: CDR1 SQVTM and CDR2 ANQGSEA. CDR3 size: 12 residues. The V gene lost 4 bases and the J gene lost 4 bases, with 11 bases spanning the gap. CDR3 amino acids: CSVAASAYEQYF. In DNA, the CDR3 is TGCAGCGTTGCGGCTAGCGCGTACGAGCAGTACTTC.

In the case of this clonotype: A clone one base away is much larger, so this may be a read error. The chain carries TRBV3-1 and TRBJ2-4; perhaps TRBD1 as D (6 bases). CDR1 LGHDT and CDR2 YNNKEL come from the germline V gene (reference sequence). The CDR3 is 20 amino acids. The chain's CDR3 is CVSSQWSEGDPSAAKNIQYF. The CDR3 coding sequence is TGTGTCAGCAGCCAGTGGAGCGAGGGGGATCCCTCTGCAGCCAAAAACATTCAGTACTTC.

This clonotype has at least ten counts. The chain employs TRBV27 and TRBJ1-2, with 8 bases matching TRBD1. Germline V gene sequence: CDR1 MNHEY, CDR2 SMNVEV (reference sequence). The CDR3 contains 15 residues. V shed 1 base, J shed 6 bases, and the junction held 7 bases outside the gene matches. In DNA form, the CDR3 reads TGTGCCAGCAGTTTATACCCGCAGGGGGCAAATGGCTACACCTTC. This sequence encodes CASSLYPQGANGYTF.